These 16 T cell receptor beta chains share one sample of origin, sequenced in a study of CD8+ T cells in alopecia areata. Documented treatment: oral pan-JAK inhibitor, 5-10 mg twice daily. Following extraction, RNA underwent reverse transcription to cDNA, which served as the sequencing template. This table comes from immunoSEQ multiplex PCR, and its TCRdb copy is limited to in-frame clones, with some not included. This sample has about 120,000 clones, with about half found just once. Sequencing used CD4+ T cells sorted from blood, obtained at week 4, from a patient treated with tofacitinib. The source is a human donor with alopecia areata.

This clone was observed a few times. This rearrangement joins TRBV11-2 to TRBJ1-5, with 11 bases matching TRBD1. CDR1 is SGHAT and CDR2 is FQNNGV in the germline V gene. CDR3 length: 15 residues. Germline trimming cut 3 bases from V and 6 bases from J; bases unmatched to any gene: 4. CDR3 in amino acids: CASSFSGTGGQPQHF. The CDR3 DNA is TGTGCCAGCAGCTTCTCCGGGACAGGGGGTCAGCCCCAGCATTTT.

Written as DNA, the CDR3 is TGTGCCAGCAGTGCTCGGCGAGCTTTCTTT. Protein sequence: CASSARRAFF. The chain employs TRBV28 and TRBJ1-1; D gene ambiguous. CDR1 is MDHEN, CDR2 SYDVKM, per germline. The CDR3 runs 10 residues. Trimming left V 5 bases short and J 10 bases short, with 8 bases between.

The chain is built from TRBV29-1 and TRBJ1-2; D ambiguous. In germline, CDR1 is SQVTM, CDR2 ANQGSEA. The germline V and J ends were trimmed by 2 bases and 11 bases, with 9 bases remaining between them. This CDR3 is built from 10 residues. In nucleotides, the CDR3 is TGCAGCGTTGAAAATGCTGGGTACACCTTC. Its translation is CSVENAGYTF. Filled out from reference TRBV29-1 and TRBJ1-2, the complete variable domain reads SAVISQKPSRDICQRGTSLTIQCQVDSQVTMMFWYRQQPGQSLTLIATANQGSEATYESGFVIDKFPISRPNLTFSTLTVSNMSPEDSSIYLCSVENAGYTFGSGTRLTVV.

The chain is built from TRBV30 and TRBJ1-3; the D is unclear. V was pared by 8 bases and J by 3 bases, with 11 bases between. The CDR3 is 12 residues long. The germline gives CDR1 GTSNPN, CDR2 SVGIG (reference sequence). As DNA, the CDR3 is TGTGCCCACGCGCCCTTTGGAAACACCATATATTTT. It yields the protein CAHAPFGNTIYF.

The chain combines TRBV9 with TRBJ2-1; 9 bases agree with TRBD1. With V trimmed by 3 bases and J by 0 bases, 4 bases remained unmatched. The CDR3 is 16 amino acids. Germline CDR1 reads SGDLS; CDR2 reads YYNGEE. The CDR3 region has the DNA TGTGCCAGCAGCGCCGGGACAGGGAGCTCCTACAATGAGCAGTTCTTC. Translating gives CASSAGTGSSYNEQFF.

This clone has more than one count but fewer than ten. V and J are TRBV4-2 and TRBJ1-2; 9 bases agree with TRBD1. The CDR3 consists of 14 residues. With 3 bases clipped from V and 7 bases from J, the junction kept 6 bases outside the gene matches. Germline values: CDR1 LGHNA, CDR2 YNFKEQ. The CDR3 loop is CASSQEMDRGGYTF. The CDR3 bases are TGTGCCAGCAGCCAGGAGATGGACAGGGGTGGCTACACCTTC.

The rearrangement links TRBV5-5 to TRBJ2-2; 7 nucleotides line up with TRBD1. Trimming removed 3 bases from V and 5 bases from J; junction bases left unmatched: 7. CDR3 length: 15 amino acids. Germline V gene sequence: CDR1 SGHKS, CDR2 YYEKEE (reference sequence). The CDR3 spells CASSSGQAWTGELFF. CDR3 nucleotide sequence: TGTGCCAGCAGCTCAGGACAGGCCTGGACCGGGGAGCTGTTTTTT.

This chain joins TRBV18 and TRBJ1-2, with no clear D. This CDR3 is built from 14 residues. Germline V gives CDR1 KGHSH, CDR2 LQKENI. The V end lost 1 base, the J end lost 3 bases, and 9 bases lay between the germline ends. CDR3 in DNA: TGTGCCAGCTCACCACGGGTAGACGACTATGGCTACACCTTC. Encoded protein: CASSPRVDDYGYTF.

V is TRBV19 and J is TRBJ1-5; D is unclear. Looked up from germline, CDR1 is LNHDA and CDR2 is SQIVND (reference sequence). The CDR3 sequence is 15 residues long. Deletions cut 6 bases from V and 6 bases from J, with 18 bases between. The CDR3 loop is CASSSDRRVGQPQHF. DNA of the CDR3: TGTGCCAGTAGCTCGGATAGAAGGGTCGGTCAGCCCCAGCATTTT.

This clone was counted between two and nine times. The chain recombines TRBV5-1 with TRBJ1-1, with TRBD1 matching 7 bases. Germline V CDR1 and CDR2: SGHRS, YFSETQ. This CDR3 spans 14 amino acids. The junction had 6 bases not matched to a gene; V was cut back by 4 bases and J by 3 bases. CDR3 DNA: TGCGCCAGCAGCGGAGGGGGCGGTGACACTGAAGCTTTCTTT. Translating it yields CASSGGGGDTEAFF.

CDR3 sequence (DNA): TGTGCCAGCAGCTTAGTACAGGGAACCTCCTACGAGCAGTACTTC. It translates to CASSLVQGTSYEQYF. V and J are TRBV7-9 and TRBJ2-7; possible D gene TRBD1, 6 bases. Germline lookup yields CDR1 SEHNR and CDR2 FQNEAQ (reference sequence). The CDR3 extends over 15 amino acids. Trimming pared 1 base from V and 0 bases from J, leaving 10 bases between.

V usage is TRBV5-1 and J usage is TRBJ2-5; TRBD2 aligns across 9 bases. The germline V gene encodes CDR1 SGHRS and CDR2 YFSETQ. CDR3 length equals 16 residues. Trimming at V came to 4 bases and at J to 5 bases, leaving 12 bases not matched to a gene. The CDR3 is CASSLGGGRATETQYF. In nucleotides, the CDR3 is TGCGCCAGCAGCCTAGGAGGCGGGAGGGCCACGGAGACCCAGTACTTC.

This chain connects TRBV29-1 to TRBJ1-4; D call uncertain. CDR3 length: 12 amino acids. CDR1 SQVTM and CDR2 ANQGSEA come from the germline V gene. The V and J ends lost 6 bases and 5 bases respectively, with 10 bases between them. The CDR3 reads CSVARQNEKLFF. The DNA for the CDR3 is TGCAGCGTGGCCCGGCAGAATGAAAAACTGTTTTTT.

This clone was counted only a few times. This chain links TRBV2 with TRBJ2-7; D is perhaps TRBD2 (5 bases). From germline, CDR1 is SNHLY and CDR2 FYNNEI. This CDR3 region has 15 residues. Trimming left V 1 base short and J 0 bases short, with 10 bases between. The CDR3 DNA reads as TGTGCCAGCAGTGAAGTGCGGACTCCCTCCTACGAGCAGTACTTC. Its translation: CASSEVRTPSYEQYF.

There are a few counts of this clone. This chain links TRBV29-1 with TRBJ1-2; D remains ambiguous. The CDR3 has 10 residues. V lost 2 bases and J lost 7, with 5 bases in between. Germline V lookup: CDR1 SQVTM, CDR2 ANQGSEA. Written as DNA, the CDR3 is TGCAGCGTTGAATGGGGTGGCTACACCTTC. The encoded protein is CSVEWGGYTF.

The chain combines TRBV5-4 with TRBJ2-1; possible D gene TRBD2, 5 bases. Germline CDR1 is SGHNT and CDR2 is YYREEE (reference sequence). This CDR3 has 15 amino acids. Trimming pared 2 bases from V and 2 bases from J, leaving 11 bases between. The CDR3 loop is CASSFGLGTYNEQFF. The DNA of the CDR3 is TGTGCCAGCAGCTTTGGACTTGGAACCTACAATGAGCAGTTCTTC.